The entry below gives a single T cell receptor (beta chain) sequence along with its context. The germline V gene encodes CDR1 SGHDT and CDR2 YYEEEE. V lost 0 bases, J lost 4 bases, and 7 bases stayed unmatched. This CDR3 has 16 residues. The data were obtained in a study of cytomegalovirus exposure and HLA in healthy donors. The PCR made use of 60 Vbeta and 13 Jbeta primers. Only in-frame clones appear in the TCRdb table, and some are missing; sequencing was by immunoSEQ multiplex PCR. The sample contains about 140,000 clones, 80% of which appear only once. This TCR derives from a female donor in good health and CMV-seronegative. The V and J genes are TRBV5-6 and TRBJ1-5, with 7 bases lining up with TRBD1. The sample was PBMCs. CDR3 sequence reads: CASSLGGQTQNQPQHF. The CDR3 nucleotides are TGTGCCAGCAGCTTGGGGGGACAGACTCAAAATCAGCCCCAGCATTTT.